One sample yielded the 12 T cell receptor beta chains listed below, sequenced in a study of T cells in Graves' hyperthyroidism and ophthalmopathy. RNA transcripts served as the template for amplifying TCR beta CDR3 regions. During a first-round RT-PCR of the TCR CDR3, the HTBI primer set was used. TCRdb re-called the multiplex PCR reads through MiXCR, storing one row per CDR3 protein. The sample lists about 350,000 distinct CDR3 sequences; 13% to 15% were seen once. The sequencing sample was made of blood. Every receptor here comes from an older woman with Graves' ophthalmopathy.

This clonotype was detected many times. The chain has TRBV6-6 and TRBJ1-5; perhaps TRBD1 as D (5 bases). V was pared by 2 bases and J by 5 bases, with 13 bases between. The V gene's germline CDR1 is MNHNY and CDR2 SVGAGI (reference sequence). This CDR3 has 15 amino acids. CDR3 amino acids: CASSYPRGVHQPQHF. The CDR3 DNA follows: TGTGCCAGCAGTTACCCCCGGGGGGTACATCAGCCCCAGCATTTT.

In its sample, this clonotype was seen many times. This chain uses TRBV11-2 with TRBJ2-3; the D is unclear. CDR1 and CDR2 (germline): SGHAT, FQNNGV. The CDR3 consists of 15 residues. Trimming cost V 0 bases and J 2 bases, with 9 bases left between them. The CDR3 coding sequence is TGTGCCAGCAGCTTAGATGGCAGCGACACAGATACGCAGTATTTT. Translating it yields CASSLDGSDTDTQYF.

V usage is TRBV5-6 and J usage is TRBJ1-5, with a weak D call TRBD1 (6 bases). The CDR3 has 16 residues. Germline CDR1 is SGHDT and CDR2 is YYEEEE. V was cut by 4 bases and J by 2 bases, with 16 bases left in between. The CDR3 loop reads CASSGRGGGGNQPQHF. The CDR3 coding sequence is TGTGCCAGCAGCGGGAGGGGGGGAGGTGGCAATCAGCCCCAGCATTTT.

The sample holds a few counts of this clonotype. The chain is built from TRBV28 and TRBJ2-2; D gene uncertain. V dropped 4 bases and J dropped 2 bases, with 17 bases sitting between them. There are 17 residues in the CDR3. The germline V gene encodes CDR1 MDHEN and CDR2 SYDVKM. The CDR3 sequence is CASSSLTYQENTGELFF. The CDR3 nucleotides are TGTGCCAGCAGTTCTCTTACCTATCAGGAAAACACCGGGGAGCTGTTTTTT.

In its sample, this clonotype was seen a few times. V gene TRBV6-5 combines with J gene TRBJ2-3, with D tentatively TRBD1 (6 bases). CDR3 size: 14 residues. V lost 2 bases, J lost 4 bases, and 10 bases lay in between. The germline gives CDR1 MNHEY, CDR2 SVGAGI. The CDR3 loop reads CASSYAGVPDTQYF. The CDR3 DNA follows: TGTGCCAGCAGTTACGCAGGGGTGCCAGATACGCAGTATTTT.

This clonotype came up many times. The V call is TRBV7-2, the J call TRBJ2-5; D not resolved. Germline loops: CDR1 SGHTA, CDR2 FQGNSA. The CDR3 is made up of 13 amino acids. V lost 4 bases to trimming and J lost 4 bases, with 10 bases between them. DNA of the CDR3: TGTGCCAGCAGCTCCCGCCTGGGAGAGACCCAGTACTTC. This translates into CASSSRLGETQYF.

This clonotype was picked up many times. The V gene is TRBV7-2, the J gene TRBJ2-7; 7 nucleotides align to TRBD2. This CDR3 region has 14 residues. Trimming removed 4 bases from V and 1 base from J; junction bases left unmatched: 4. Germline V gene lookup returns CDR1 SGHTA and CDR2 FQGNSA. CDR3 nucleotide sequence: TGTGCCAGCAGCTGGAGCGGGACTTCCTACGAGCAGTACTTC. Its translation: CASSWSGTSYEQYF.

This clonotype was picked up a small number of times. The J gene is TRBJ2-1, the V gene TRBV3-1, with a tentative D call TRBD2 (6 bases). In germline, CDR1 is LGHDT, CDR2 YNNKEL (reference sequence). The CDR3 is 13 residues long. The V gene lost 1 base and the J gene lost 16 bases, with 17 bases spanning the gap. Written as DNA, the CDR3 is TGTGCCAGCAGCCAAGTGAGTAGCGGCCAGCCATTCTTC. Translation gives CASSQVSSGQPFF.

This clonotype was seen a handful of times. V usage is TRBV5-1 and J usage is TRBJ2-5; a possible D gene is TRBD1 (6 bases). Germline V gene lookup returns CDR1 SGHRS and CDR2 YFSETQ. Between the trimmed V and J ends, which lost 3 bases and 4 bases, there was a span of 13 bases. This CDR3 has 14 residues. The DNA for the CDR3 is TGCGCCAGCAGCTCGGGGACACCCCGAGAGACCCAGTACTTC. Protein sequence: CASSSGTPRETQYF.

With respect to this clonotype: This clone may be a read error of a much larger clone one base away. The chain has TRBV3-1 and TRBJ2-3; TRBD2 matches at 10 bases. Germline V gives CDR1 LGHDT, CDR2 YNNKEL (reference sequence). This CDR3 has 16 amino acids. The CDR3, as DNA: TGTGCCGGCAGCCCCATCGGGACTAGCGCCACAGATACGCAGTATTTT. Its protein is CAGSPIGTSATDTQYF.

CDR3: CASSGGGNLLEQYF. As DNA, the CDR3 is TGTGCCAGCAGTGGGGGCGGAAACCTCCTCGAGCAGTACTTC. This chain joins TRBV6-1 and TRBJ2-7; possible D gene TRBD1, 5 bases. The CDR3 is 14 amino acids. Per the germline V gene, CDR1 is MNHNS and CDR2 is SASEGT. With 4 bases removed from V and 6 bases from J, the gap between germline ends came to 16 bases.

This clonotype was recorded a few times. The chain combines TRBV20-1 with TRBJ1-4, with 9 nucleotides matching TRBD1. Germline-derived CDR1 and CDR2 are DFQATT and SNEGSKA (reference sequence). V lost 6 bases, J lost 7 bases, and 9 bases stayed unmatched. The CDR3 is 14 residues long. The CDR3, as DNA: TGCAGTGCAGACGCCGGGACAGGGTCTGAAAAACTGTTTTTT. It specifies CSADAGTGSEKLFF.